The present entry profiles one T cell receptor (beta chain) with its context. In the original workflow: Amplifying reference gene primers gave estimates of nucleated cell counts. Sequenced by immunoSEQ multiplex PCR; TCRdb stores in-frame clones only, minus some. The DNA gave D and trimming, while V, J and clone size come from that table. The data contain about 130,000 clones, roughly 83% of them singletons. The germline V gene encodes CDR1 MNHEY and CDR2 SVGAGI. V was pared by 0 bases and J by 3 bases, with 9 bases between. CDR3 size: 14 residues. This record belongs to a study of blood T cell repertoires in COVID-19. Study-level background: PBMCs, B-cell-depleted T cells, or T cells were the source of the cDNA or gDNA that made up the material.

This TCR came from a woman of 80 years or more with acute or convalescent COVID-19. Sequencing was carried out using peripheral blood. This chain connects TRBV6-5 to TRBJ2-7, with D perhaps TRBD2 (5 bases). This CDR3 reads CASSYSFGNYEQYF. The CDR3 DNA reads as TGTGCCAGCAGTTACTCTTTCGGGAACTACGAGCAGTACTTC.